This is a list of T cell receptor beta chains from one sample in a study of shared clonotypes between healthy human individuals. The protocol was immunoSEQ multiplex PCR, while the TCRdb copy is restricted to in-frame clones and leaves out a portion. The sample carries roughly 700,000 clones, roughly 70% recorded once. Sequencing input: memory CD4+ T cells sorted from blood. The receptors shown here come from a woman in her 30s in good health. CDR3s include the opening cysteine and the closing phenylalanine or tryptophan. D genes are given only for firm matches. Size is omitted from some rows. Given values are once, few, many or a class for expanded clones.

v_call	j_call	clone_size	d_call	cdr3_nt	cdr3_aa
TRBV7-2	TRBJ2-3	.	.	TGTGCCAGCAGCTTCTCCGGGACAACTCACACAGATACGCAGTATTTT	CASSFSGTTHTDTQYF
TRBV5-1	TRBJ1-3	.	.	TGCGCCAGCAGCTTGGGCCGAGGGCCACCTCTTGGAAACACCATATATTTT	CASSLGRGPPLGNTIYF
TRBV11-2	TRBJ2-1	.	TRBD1	TGTGCCAGCAGCGGCCGGGACAGTTACAATGAGCAGTTCTTC	CASSGRDSYNEQFF
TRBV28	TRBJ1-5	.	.	TGTGCCAGCAGTCCCCTTCCTAGCAATCAGCCCCAGCATTTT	CASSPLPSNQPQHF
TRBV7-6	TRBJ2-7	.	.	TGTGCCAGCAGCGAGGACAGTCACTCCTACGAGCAGTACTTC	CASSEDSHSYEQYF
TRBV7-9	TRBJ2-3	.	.	TGTGCCAGCAGCAGAGCTGCGGGGCGCGATACGCAGTATTTT	CASSRAAGRDTQYF
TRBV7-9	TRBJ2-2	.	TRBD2	TGTGCCAGCAGCTTAATCTACGGGAGGACCGGGGAGCTGTTTTTT	CASSLIYGRTGELFF
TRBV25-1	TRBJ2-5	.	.	TGTGCCAGCAGTGAGACCGGGACGGAAGAGACCCAGTACTTC	CASSETGTEETQYF
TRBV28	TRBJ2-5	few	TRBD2	TGTGCCAGCAGTTCGCGGTGGACTAGCGGGAAAGAGACCCAGTACTTC	CASSSRWTSGKETQYF
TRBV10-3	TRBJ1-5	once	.	TGTGCCATCAGTCCGACAGAAAGGGATCAGCCCCAGCATTTT	CAISPTERDQPQHF
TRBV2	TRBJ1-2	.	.	TGTGCCAGCAGCCGAGGGGTTGACTATGGCTACACCTTC	CASSRGVDYGYTF
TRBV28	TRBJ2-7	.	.	TGTGCCAGCAGTACCCCCGGGGCCACGGCCTACGAGCAGTACTTC	CASSTPGATAYEQYF
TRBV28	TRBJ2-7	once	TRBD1	TGTGCCAGCAGAGGAACAGGGGGGACCTCCTACGAGCAGTACTTC	CASRGTGGTSYEQYF
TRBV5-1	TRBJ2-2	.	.	TGCGCCAGCAGCTTGCGGGTCGGGGAGCTGTTTTTT	CASSLRVGELFF
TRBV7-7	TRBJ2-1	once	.	TGTGCCAGCAACCCCCTAGCGAACAATGAGCAGTTCTTC	CASNPLANNEQFF
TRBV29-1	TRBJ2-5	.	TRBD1	TGCAGCGTTGAAGACGTACGGACAGGGGGCTTGTTTCAAGAGACCCAGTACTTC	CSVEDVRTGGLFQETQYF
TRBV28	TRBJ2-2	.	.	TGTGCCAGCAGTCCCCCAGGGGAGGCGAACACCGGGGAGCTGTTTTTT	CASSPPGEANTGELFF
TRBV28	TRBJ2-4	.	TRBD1	TGTGCATCCCGAAAACCGGACAGGGGGCTAGGAGCCAAAAACATTCAGTACTTC	CASRKPDRGLGAKNIQYF
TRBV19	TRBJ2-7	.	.	TGTGCCAGTAGTCGGCAAGGACGTGACTACGAGCAGTACTTC	CASSRQGRDYEQYF
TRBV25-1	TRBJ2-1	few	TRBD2	TGTGCCAGCAGTGCGGGACTACTAAGTCTGGCTGAGCAGTTCTTC	CASSAGLLSLAEQFF
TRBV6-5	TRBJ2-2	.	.	TGTGCCAGCAGTTCTCCCGCTGGCAGGGGGGAGCTGTTTTTT	CASSSPAGRGELFF
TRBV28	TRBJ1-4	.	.	TGTGCCAGCAGTTTACCGAACAGGGAGGGTGAAAAACTGTTTTTT	CASSLPNREGEKLFF
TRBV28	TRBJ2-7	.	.	TGTGCCAGCAGACTGCTAGCGACCTCCTACGAGCAGTACTTC	CASRLLATSYEQYF
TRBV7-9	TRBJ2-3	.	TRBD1	TGTGCCAGCAGCTCGGGCGGGACAGGTATGAGGACAGATACGCAGTATTTT	CASSSGGTGMRTDTQYF
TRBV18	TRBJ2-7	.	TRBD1	TGTGCCAGCTCACGAGACAGGGGGGACCTCTACGAGCAGTACTTC	CASSRDRGDLYEQYF
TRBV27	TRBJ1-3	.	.	TGTGCCAGCAGTTTTCGTATCGGAAACACCATATATTTT	CASSFRIGNTIYF
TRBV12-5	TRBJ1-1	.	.	TGTGCTAGTGGCCGTGGGGGGGAAAACACTGAAGCTTTCTTT	CASGRGGENTEAFF
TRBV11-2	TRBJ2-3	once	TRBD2	TGTGCCAGCAGACGGGAGGCAGATACGCAGTATTTT	CASRREADTQYF